This T cell receptor beta chain comes out of a study of shared T cell receptors in the human thymus. Germline CDR1 and CDR2: LNHDA and SQIVND (reference sequence). The junction had 7 bases not matched to a gene; V was cut back by 3 bases and J by 1 base. The CDR3 has 16 amino acids. Sequencing was performed with immunoSEQ multiplex PCR; in TCRdb, only in-frame clones are kept and a portion is missing. The table shows almost 550,000 clones, with 75% to 85% occurring only once. The sample also formed part of further work on human thymus T cells. That paper states: Corrective cardiac operations yielded the resected thymus tissue. Among unrelated individuals, related research reported thymic repertoires that overlapped highly.

Material: thymocytes. The sequence was obtained from a boy in the first two years of life with a congenital heart defect. J is TRBJ2-7 and V is TRBV19; 9 bases align to TRBD1. Here the CDR3 DNA reads TGTGCCAGTAGTATGAGGGCGGGGACAGGGTCCTACGAGCAGTACTTC. This codes for CASSMRAGTGSYEQYF.